A single sample is the source of the 7 T cell receptor beta chains below, sequenced in a study of OX40 agonist ivuxolimab in advanced cancers. Library preparation employed the immunoSEQ multiplex PCR assay. The immuneACCESS repertoire file appears here via TCRdb, limited to in-frame rearrangements. These files lack a portion of the clones; in checked studies, under half of the deficit traces to unresolved V genes, and the cause of the others is not known. Present in this sample are 100,000 to 120,000 clones, around nine tenths of which were seen just once. Clones ranked in the top ten supply less than 0.3% of the sample. Sequencing used CD4+ or CD8+ T cells sorted from blood, obtained in a trial of the OX40 agonist ivuxolimab. The source is an adult with an advanced solid tumor such as melanoma, head and neck, liver or kidney cancer.

The chain employs TRBV6-4 and TRBJ1-6, with TRBD1 matching over 7 bases. Germline assignment: CDR1 MRHNA and CDR2 SNTAGT. The CDR3 loop spans 14 amino acids. V lost 3 bases and J lost 7; bases outside the gene matches: 3. The CDR3 protein is CASSEFRGNSPLHF. In nucleotides, the CDR3 is TGTGCCAGCAGTGAATTCAGGGGGAATTCACCCCTCCACTTT.

V usage is TRBV5-6 and J usage is TRBJ2-3, with D perhaps matching TRBD2 (5 bases). Per germline, CDR1 SGHDT and CDR2 YYEEEE. V lost 3 bases and J lost 2, with 7 bases in between. The CDR3 covers 13 residues. This CDR3 is CASSSGLTDTQYF. The CDR3 DNA reads as TGTGCCAGCAGCTCAGGACTCACAGATACGCAGTATTTT.

The V gene is TRBV6-6, the J gene TRBJ1-2, with a possible D match to TRBD1 (6 bases). The length of the CDR3 is 12 residues. Trimming removed 7 bases at V and 0 bases at J, with 6 bases between. Looked up from germline, CDR1 is MNHNY and CDR2 is SVGAGI (reference sequence). The CDR3 nucleotides are TGTGCCAGCACAGGGGCTAACTATGGCTACACCTTC. Translating gives CASTGANYGYTF.

CDR3 DNA sequence: TGCAGCGTTGGACCCACCGGGACAGGGTCGGCTGAAGCTTTCTTT. This gives the protein CSVGPTGTGSAEAFF. V usage is TRBV29-1 and J usage is TRBJ1-1, with 9 nucleotides matching TRBD1. The germline gives CDR1 SQVTM, CDR2 ANQGSEA. J was trimmed by 6 bases and V by 4 bases; bases with no gene match: 12. CDR3 length: 15 amino acids. Looking up the rest from reference TRBV29-1 and TRBJ1-1 gives the full variable domain: SAVISQKPSRDICQRGTSLTIQCQVDSQVTMMFWYRQQPGQSLTLIATANQGSEATYESGFVIDKFPISRPNLTFSTLTVSNMSPEDSSIYLCSVGPTGTGSAEAFFGQGTRLTVV.

This clone is medium-sized in the sample. As DNA, the CDR3 is TGTGCCAGCAGCTTAGCTGAGGCAGGTCTGGCTGGCTACACCTTC. It specifies CASSLAEAGLAGYTF. The V call is TRBV7-9, the J call TRBJ1-2; D gene uncertain. V was shortened by 0 bases and J by 7 bases, with 15 bases between the two germline ends. This CDR3 comprises 15 residues. Germline assignment: CDR1 SEHNR and CDR2 FQNEAQ (reference sequence).

The CDR3 here is CASSDGLRRAELSGANVLTF. The CDR3 DNA reads as TGCGCCAGCAGCGACGGGTTGAGGAGGGCGGAGCTCTCTGGGGCCAACGTCCTGACTTTC. The chain recombines TRBV5-1 with TRBJ2-6, with D possibly matching TRBD2 (6 bases). Germline V gives CDR1 SGHRS, CDR2 YFSETQ. Trimming took 4 bases from V and 0 from J, leaving 23 bases between them. This CDR3 has 20 residues. Together with reference TRBV5-1 and TRBJ2-6, the CDR3 gives the full variable domain: KAGVTQTPRYLIKTRGQQVTLSCSPISGHRSVSWYQQTPGQGLQFLFEYFSETQRNKGNFPGRFSGRQFSNSRSEMNVSTLELGDSALYLCASSDGLRRAELSGANVLTFGAGSRLTVL.

The chain carries TRBV28 and TRBJ1-1; the D is unclear. The germline V gene has CDR1 MDHEN and CDR2 SYDVKM. The CDR3 is made up of 14 amino acids. The V end lost 8 bases, the J end lost 2 bases, and 15 bases lay between the germline ends. CDR3 protein: CASGTSVDNTEAFF. CDR3 coding DNA: TGTGCCAGCGGAACCTCGGTCGACAACACTGAAGCTTTCTTT.